This T cell receptor (beta chain) derives from a study of breast tumors, draining lymph nodes, adjacent tissues. Findings and caveats of the study: Tumor repertoires ranked between lymph nodes and nontumor tissue in diversity, with V and J gene preferences. The lymph node origin of tumor T cells was framed as consistent with a hypothesis, not demonstrated. Luminal-like breast cancer showed significantly greater tumor-nontumor repertoire similarity than basal-like breast cancer did.

The lymph nodes were axillary draining lymph nodes from breast cancer patients. Turning to this clonotype: Its cognate antigen is unknown.

Trimming took 4 bases from V and 2 from J, leaving 11 bases between them. The CDR3 sequence is 14 residues long. Per germline, CDR1 LNHNV and CDR2 YYDKDF (reference sequence). TCRdb fed the multiplex PCR reads into MiXCR, producing one record per CDR3 protein. The sample carries 150,000 to 200,000 distinct CDR3 sequences, 30% to 40% recorded once. The TCR was taken from a female donor with breast cancer. Some clones in this sample may be carry-over from other donors' samples. What was sequenced was axillary lymph node tissue. V usage is TRBV15 and J usage is TRBJ2-5, with D unresolved. The CDR3 region is CATSIGSTQETQYF. In DNA, the CDR3 is TGTGCCACCAGCATAGGATCCACGCAAGAGACCCAGTACTTC.